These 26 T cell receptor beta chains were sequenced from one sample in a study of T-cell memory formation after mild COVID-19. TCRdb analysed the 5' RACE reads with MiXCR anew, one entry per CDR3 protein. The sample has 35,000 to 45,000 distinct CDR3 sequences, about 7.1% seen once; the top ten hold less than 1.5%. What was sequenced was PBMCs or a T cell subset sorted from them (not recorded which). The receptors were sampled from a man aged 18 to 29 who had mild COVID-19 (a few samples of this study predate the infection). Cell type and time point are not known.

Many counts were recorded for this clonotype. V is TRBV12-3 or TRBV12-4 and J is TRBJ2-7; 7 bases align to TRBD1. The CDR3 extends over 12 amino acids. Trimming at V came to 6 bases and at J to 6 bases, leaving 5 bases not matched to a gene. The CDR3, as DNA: TGTGCCAGCAGCTCGACAGGGTTCGAGCAGTACTTC. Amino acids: CASSSTGFEQYF.

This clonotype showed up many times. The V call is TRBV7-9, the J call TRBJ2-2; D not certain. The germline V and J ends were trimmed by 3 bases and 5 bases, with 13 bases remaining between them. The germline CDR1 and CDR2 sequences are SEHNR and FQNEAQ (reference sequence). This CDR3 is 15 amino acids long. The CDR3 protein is CASSFIGDWTGELFF. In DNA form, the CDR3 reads TGTGCCAGCAGCTTTATTGGGGATTGGACCGGGGAGCTGTTTTTT. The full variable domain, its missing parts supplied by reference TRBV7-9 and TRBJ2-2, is DTGVSQNPRHKITKRGQNVTFRCDPISEHNRLYWYRQTLGQGPEFLTYFQNEAQLEKSRLLSDRFSAERPKGSFSTLEIQRTEQGDSAMYLCASSFIGDWTGELFFGEGSRLTVL.

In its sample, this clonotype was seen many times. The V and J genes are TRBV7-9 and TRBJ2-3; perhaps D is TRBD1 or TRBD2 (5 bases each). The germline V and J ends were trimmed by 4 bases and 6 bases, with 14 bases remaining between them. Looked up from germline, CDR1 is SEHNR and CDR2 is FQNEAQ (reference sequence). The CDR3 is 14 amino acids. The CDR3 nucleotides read TGTGCCAGCAGCTCCGGGACGTCGGGGGATACGCAGTATTTT. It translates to CASSSGTSGDTQYF.

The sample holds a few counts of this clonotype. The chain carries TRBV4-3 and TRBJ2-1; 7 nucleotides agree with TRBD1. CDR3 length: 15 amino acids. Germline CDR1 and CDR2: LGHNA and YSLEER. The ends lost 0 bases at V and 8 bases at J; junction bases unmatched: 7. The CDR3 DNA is TGCGCCAGCAGCCAAGATCTTATCACAGGGGATGAGCAGTTCTTC. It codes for CASSQDLITGDEQFF.

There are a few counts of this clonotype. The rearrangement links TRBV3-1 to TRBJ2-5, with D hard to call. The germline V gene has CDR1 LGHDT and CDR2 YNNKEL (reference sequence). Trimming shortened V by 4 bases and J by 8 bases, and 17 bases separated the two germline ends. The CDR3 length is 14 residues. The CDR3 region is CASSLLHTKRTQYF. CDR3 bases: TGTGCCAGCAGCCTACTACACACCAAGAGAACCCAGTACTTC.

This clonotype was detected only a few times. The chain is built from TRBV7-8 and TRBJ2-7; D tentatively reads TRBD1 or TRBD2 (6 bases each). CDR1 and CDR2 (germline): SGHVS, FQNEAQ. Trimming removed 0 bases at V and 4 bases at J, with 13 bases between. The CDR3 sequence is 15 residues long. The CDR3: CASSLAPGGAYEQYF. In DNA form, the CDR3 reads TGTGCCAGCAGCTTAGCGCCCGGGGGCGCATACGAGCAGTACTTC.

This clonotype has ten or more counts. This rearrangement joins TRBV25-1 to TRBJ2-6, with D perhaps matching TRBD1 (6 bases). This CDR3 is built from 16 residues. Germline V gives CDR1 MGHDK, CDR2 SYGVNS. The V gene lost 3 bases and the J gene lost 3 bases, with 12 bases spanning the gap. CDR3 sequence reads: CASSDPGVSGANVLTF. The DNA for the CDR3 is TGTGCCAGCAGTGACCCAGGGGTGAGTGGGGCCAACGTCCTGACTTTC.

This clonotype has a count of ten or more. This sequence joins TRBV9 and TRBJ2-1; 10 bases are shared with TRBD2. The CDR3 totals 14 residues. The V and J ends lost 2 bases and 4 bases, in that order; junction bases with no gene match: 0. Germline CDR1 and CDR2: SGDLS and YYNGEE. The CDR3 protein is CASSVSGGYNEQFF. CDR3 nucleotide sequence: TGTGCCAGCAGCGTTAGCGGGGGGTACAATGAGCAGTTCTTC.

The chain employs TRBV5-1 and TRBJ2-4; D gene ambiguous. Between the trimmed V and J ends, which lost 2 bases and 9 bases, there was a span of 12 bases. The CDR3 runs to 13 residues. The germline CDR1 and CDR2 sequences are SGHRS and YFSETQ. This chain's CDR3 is CASSFSAQSIQYF. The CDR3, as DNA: TGCGCCAGCAGCTTTTCAGCTCAATCCATTCAGTACTTC.

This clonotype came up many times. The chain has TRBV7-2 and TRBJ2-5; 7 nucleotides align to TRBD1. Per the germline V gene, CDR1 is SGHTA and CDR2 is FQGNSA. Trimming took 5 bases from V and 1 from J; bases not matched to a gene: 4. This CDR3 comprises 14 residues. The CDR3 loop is CASSPQGSQETQYF. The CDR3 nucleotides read TGTGCCAGCAGCCCACAGGGGTCCCAAGAGACCCAGTACTTC.

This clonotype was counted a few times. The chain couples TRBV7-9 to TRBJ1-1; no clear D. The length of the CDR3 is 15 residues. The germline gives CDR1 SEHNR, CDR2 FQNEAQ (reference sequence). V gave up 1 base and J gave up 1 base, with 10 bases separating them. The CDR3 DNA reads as TGTGCCAGCAGCTTAGTTTCGGGGAAGAACACTGAAGCTTTCTTT. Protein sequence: CASSLVSGKNTEAFF.

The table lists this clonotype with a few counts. CDR3 in DNA: TGTGCCAGCAGGCGGGACTCAGATGAAGCTTTCTTT. Translating gives CASRRDSDEAFF. The genes are TRBV2 and TRBJ1-1; D may be TRBD1 (5 bases). The length of the CDR3 is 12 residues. The V end was cut by 6 bases, the J end by 7 bases, with 12 bases between. Germline V gene lookup returns CDR1 SNHLY and CDR2 FYNNEI.

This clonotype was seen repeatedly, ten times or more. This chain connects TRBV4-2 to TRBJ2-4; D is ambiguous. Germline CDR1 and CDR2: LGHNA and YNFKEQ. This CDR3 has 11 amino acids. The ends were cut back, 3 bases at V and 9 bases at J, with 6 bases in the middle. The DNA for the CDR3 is TGTGCCAGCAGCCAGGGCAGCATTCAGTACTTC. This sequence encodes CASSQGSIQYF.

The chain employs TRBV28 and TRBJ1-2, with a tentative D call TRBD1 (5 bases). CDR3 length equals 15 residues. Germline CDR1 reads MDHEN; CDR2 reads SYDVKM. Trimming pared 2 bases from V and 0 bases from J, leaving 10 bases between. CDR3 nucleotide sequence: TGTGCCAGCAGTTTAGTTGGCAGGGCTAACTATGGCTACACCTTC. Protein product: CASSLVGRANYGYTF.

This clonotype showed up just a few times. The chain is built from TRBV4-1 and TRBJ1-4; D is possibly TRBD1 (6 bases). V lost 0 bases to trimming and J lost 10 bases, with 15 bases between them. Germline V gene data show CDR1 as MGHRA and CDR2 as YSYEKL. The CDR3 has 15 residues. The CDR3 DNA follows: TGCGCCAGCAGCCAAGATCGGGGGGCTCGGGGAAAACTGTTTTTT. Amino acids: CASSQDRGARGKLFF.

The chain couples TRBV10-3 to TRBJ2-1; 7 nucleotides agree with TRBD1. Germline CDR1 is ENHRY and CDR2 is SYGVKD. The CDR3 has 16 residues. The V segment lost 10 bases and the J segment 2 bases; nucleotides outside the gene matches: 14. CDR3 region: CASRAIGGGPYNEQFF. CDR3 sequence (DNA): TGTGCCAGCAGGGCAATAGGGGGCGGACCCTACAATGAGCAGTTCTTC.

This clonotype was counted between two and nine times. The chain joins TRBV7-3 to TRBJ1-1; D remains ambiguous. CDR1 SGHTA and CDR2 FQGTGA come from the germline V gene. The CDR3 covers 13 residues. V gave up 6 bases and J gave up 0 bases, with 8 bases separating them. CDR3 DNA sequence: TGTGCCAGCAGGACCGCAATGAACACTGAAGCTTTCTTT. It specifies CASRTAMNTEAFF.

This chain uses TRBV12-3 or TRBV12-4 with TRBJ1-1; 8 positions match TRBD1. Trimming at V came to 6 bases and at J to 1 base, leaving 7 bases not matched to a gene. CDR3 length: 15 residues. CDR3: CASRYDRGRNTEAFF. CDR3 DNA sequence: TGTGCCAGCAGGTACGACAGGGGACGGAACACTGAAGCTTTCTTT.

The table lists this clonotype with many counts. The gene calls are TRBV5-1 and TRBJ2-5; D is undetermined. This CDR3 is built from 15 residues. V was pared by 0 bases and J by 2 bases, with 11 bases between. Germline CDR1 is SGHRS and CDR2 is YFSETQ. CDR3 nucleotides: TGCGCCAGCAGCTTGGCCGGGCAGAGACAAGAGACCCAGTACTTC. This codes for CASSLAGQRQETQYF.

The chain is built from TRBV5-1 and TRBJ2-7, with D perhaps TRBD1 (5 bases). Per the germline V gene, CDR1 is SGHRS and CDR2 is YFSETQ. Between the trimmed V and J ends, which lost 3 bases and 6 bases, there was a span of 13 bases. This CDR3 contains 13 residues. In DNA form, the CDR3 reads TGCGCCAGCAGCTCTATCCAGGGAAGCGAGCAGTACTTC. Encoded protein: CASSSIQGSEQYF.

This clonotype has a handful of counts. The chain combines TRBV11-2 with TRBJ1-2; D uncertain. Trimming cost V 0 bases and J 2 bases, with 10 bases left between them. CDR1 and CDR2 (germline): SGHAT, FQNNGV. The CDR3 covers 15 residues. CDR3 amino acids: CASSLEGGYNYGYTF. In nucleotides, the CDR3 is TGTGCCAGCAGCTTAGAAGGTGGCTACAACTATGGCTACACCTTC.

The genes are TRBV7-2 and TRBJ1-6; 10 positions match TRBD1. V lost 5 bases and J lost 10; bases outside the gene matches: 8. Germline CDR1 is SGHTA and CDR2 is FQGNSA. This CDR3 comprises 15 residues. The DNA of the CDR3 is TGTGCCAGCAGCGAGGGGACAGGGGTAGACTCACCCCTCCACTTT. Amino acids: CASSEGTGVDSPLHF.

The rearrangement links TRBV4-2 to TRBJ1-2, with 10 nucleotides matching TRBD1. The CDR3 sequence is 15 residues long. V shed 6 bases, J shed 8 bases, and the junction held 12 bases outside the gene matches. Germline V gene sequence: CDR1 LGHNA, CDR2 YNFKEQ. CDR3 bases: TGTGCCAGCAGTAGACAGGGGGCCTCACTGAGCGGCTACACCTTC. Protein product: CASSRQGASLSGYTF.

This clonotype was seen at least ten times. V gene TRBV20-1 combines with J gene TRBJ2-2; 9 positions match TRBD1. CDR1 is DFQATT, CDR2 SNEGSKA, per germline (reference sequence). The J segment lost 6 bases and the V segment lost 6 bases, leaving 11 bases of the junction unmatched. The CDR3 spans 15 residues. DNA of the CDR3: TGCAGTGCACTCAGGAACAGGGGGCGACCCGGGGAGCTGTTTTTT. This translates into CSALRNRGRPGELFF.

CDR3 region: CASSRDRGEQYF. CDR3 bases: TGTGCCAGCAGTCGGGACAGGGGCGAGCAGTACTTC. The V gene is TRBV2, the J gene TRBJ2-7; the match to TRBD1 covers 10 bases. This CDR3 is built from 12 residues. Germline V lookup: CDR1 SNHLY, CDR2 FYNNEI. J gave up 6 bases and V 5 bases, and 1 base lay outside the gene matches.

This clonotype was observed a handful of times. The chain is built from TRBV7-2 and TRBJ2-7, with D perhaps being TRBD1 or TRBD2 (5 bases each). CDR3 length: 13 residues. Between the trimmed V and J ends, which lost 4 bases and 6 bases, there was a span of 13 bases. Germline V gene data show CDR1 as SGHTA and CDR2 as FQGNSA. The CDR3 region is CASSSRGQGEQYF. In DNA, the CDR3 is TGTGCCAGCAGCTCGAGGGGTCAGGGCGAGCAGTACTTC.